The TCR beta chain under discussion was sequenced for a study of tumor-infiltrating lymphocytes in oesophageal squamous cell carcinoma. TCRdb re-called the PCR reads through MiXCR, storing one row per CDR3 protein. This table holds over 9,500 distinct CDR3 sequences, approximately 45% found once. The CDR3 loop spans 16 amino acids. J gave up 2 bases and V 4 bases, and 8 bases lay outside the gene matches. Germline CDR1 SGHRS, CDR2 YFSETQ. Ten or more counts support this clonotype. This chain links TRBV5-1 with TRBJ1-1; 10 nucleotides match TRBD1. Sequenced: normal esophageal tissue next to the tumor. The clonotype originates from a male donor with esophageal squamous cell carcinoma. The CDR3: CASSLGTGELNTEAFF. The CDR3 DNA follows: TGCGCCAGCAGCCTTGGGACAGGGGAGCTTAACACTGAAGCTTTCTTT.